This T cell receptor (beta chain) comes out of a study of blood T cells in healthy people across ages. This CDR3 spans 16 amino acids. The germline V gene encodes CDR1 SGHTA and CDR2 FQGNSA. V was trimmed by 1 base and J by 4 bases, leaving 13 bases between them. The use of a sample-barcoded 5' primer and a J-beta primer mix characterized a second PCR of roughly 6 to 11 cycles. Each single sample gave us at least 2.5 million CDR3-containing paired-end reads. TCRdb re-derived calls from the 5' RACE reads in MiXCR, one entry per CDR3 protein. Here the sample spans about 760,000 distinct CDR3 sequences, around three fifths being singletons.

The chain is built from TRBV7-2 and TRBJ2-2, with D possibly matching TRBD2 (6 bases). The specimen sequenced was blood. This clonotype originated in a man in his forties in good health. DNA for the CDR3: TGTGCCAGCAGCTTAGAGATAGCGGCGGTCACCGGGGAGCTGTTTTTT. This gives the protein CASSLEIAAVTGELFF. Filled out from reference TRBV7-2 and TRBJ2-2, the complete variable domain reads GAGVSQSPSNKVTEKGKDVELRCDPISGHTALYWYRQSLGQGLEFLIYFQGNSAPDKSGLPSDRFSAERTGGSVSTLTIQRTQQEDSAVYLCASSLEIAAVTGELFFGEGSRLTVL.